The 28 T cell receptor beta chains below come from one sample, sequenced in a study of a mutant IDH1 vaccine in newly diagnosed glioma. The protocol was immunoSEQ multiplex PCR, while the TCRdb copy is restricted to in-frame clones and leaves out a portion. Of under 80,000 clones in the sample, just over 85% were seen once. Documented time point: baseline, week 1 (first vaccination visit). Regarding treatment: pre-vaccination baseline after standard-of-care therapy. The sequencing used PBMCs, collected from a glioma patient treated with radiotherapy, temozolomide or both. These receptors all stem from a man aged 25 to 40 with glioma.

This clone was seen just once. The CDR3 DNA reads TGTGCCAGCGATGAATATAAAGAGACCCAGTACTTC. Translating gives CASDEYKETQYF. The V gene is TRBV6-1, the J gene TRBJ2-5; D not resolved. Trimming cost V 8 bases and J 3 bases, with 10 bases left between them. Germline CDR1 is MNHNS and CDR2 is SASEGT. The CDR3 is 12 amino acids.

The chain recombines TRBV2 with TRBJ1-1, with D possibly matching TRBD1 (5 bases). Looked up from germline, CDR1 is SNHLY and CDR2 is FYNNEI. V lost 7 bases to trimming and J lost 1 base, with 13 bases between them. This CDR3 has 14 amino acids. The CDR3 loop reads CASKSGRGNTEAFF. The CDR3 DNA reads as TGTGCCAGCAAGTCCGGTAGGGGGAACACTGAAGCTTTCTTT.

The V and J genes are TRBV2 and TRBJ1-4; maybe TRBD1 (5 bases). The CDR3 has 12 residues. V gave up 7 bases and J gave up 4 bases, with 7 bases separating them. Germline V gene sequence: CDR1 SNHLY, CDR2 FYNNEI. CDR3 in DNA: TGTGCCAGCATCAGGGTTAATGAAAAACTGTTTTTT. Its protein is CASIRVNEKLFF.

This clone was seen a single time. The CDR3 DNA is TGTGCCAGCAGTTACTCGTATGGGGCCGAGCGAGCTTTCTTT. Amino acids: CASSYSYGAERAFF. This sequence joins TRBV6-5 and TRBJ1-1; D might be TRBD1 (5 bases). Trimming removed 0 bases from V and 10 bases from J, with 15 bases in between. The CDR3 covers 14 residues. Germline assignment: CDR1 MNHEY and CDR2 SVGAGI.

The chain has TRBV5-1 and TRBJ1-5, with D unclear. CDR3 length: 15 amino acids. Germline V gives CDR1 SGHRS, CDR2 YFSETQ. The germline V and J ends were trimmed by 4 bases and 0 bases, with 11 bases remaining between them. The CDR3 is CASSEGAYSNQPQHF. The CDR3 nucleotides read TGCGCCAGCAGCGAGGGAGCTTATAGCAATCAGCCCCAGCATTTT.

V gene TRBV5-1 combines with J gene TRBJ1-6, with 8 nucleotides matching TRBD1. Germline V gives CDR1 SGHRS, CDR2 YFSETQ. The CDR3 loop spans 17 amino acids. J lost 12 bases, V lost 4 bases, and 18 bases had no gene match. CDR3 nucleotides: TGCGCCAGCAGCCTGACAACTCCTGGACAGGGCCGTAGACCCCTCCACTTT. Its translation: CASSLTTPGQGRRPLHF.

J is TRBJ1-1 and V is TRBV10-1; TRBD1 is a possible D gene (6 bases). V was pared by 5 bases and J by 7 bases, with 11 bases between. This CDR3 is 12 amino acids long. The germline gives CDR1 WNHNN, CDR2 SYGVQD (reference sequence). The CDR3, as DNA: TGCGCCAGCAGTTCAGGGGCCCTTGAAGCTTTCTTT. Residues: CASSSGALEAFF.

This sequence joins TRBV10-1 and TRBJ2-2; a weak D match, TRBD2 (7 bases). Per the germline V gene, CDR1 is WNHNN and CDR2 is SYGVQD (reference sequence). Trimming took 0 bases from V and 2 from J, leaving 10 bases between them. The CDR3 is 16 amino acids. This CDR3 reads CASSESGGANTGELFF. CDR3 sequence (DNA): TGCGCCAGCAGTGAGTCAGGGGGGGCTAACACCGGGGAGCTGTTTTTT.

The chain joins TRBV5-8 to TRBJ2-2; D gene ambiguous. V dropped 0 bases and J dropped 5 bases, with 5 bases sitting between them. This CDR3 region has 13 residues. Germline V gene lookup returns CDR1 SGHTS and CDR2 YDEGEE. As DNA, the CDR3 is TGTGCCAGCAGCTTGGCTTTTACCGGGGAGCTGTTTTTT. This translates into CASSLAFTGELFF.

V usage is TRBV5-1 and J usage is TRBJ2-5; D possibly corresponds to TRBD1 (6 bases). Germline CDR1 and CDR2: SGHRS and YFSETQ. The V and J ends lost 1 base and 2 bases respectively, with 12 bases between them. The CDR3 has 15 amino acids. This chain's CDR3 is CASSLSGGQQETQYF. CDR3 in DNA: TGCGCCAGCAGCTTGAGCGGCGGACAGCAAGAGACCCAGTACTTC. The whole variable domain, filled in from reference TRBV5-1 and TRBJ2-5, reads KAGVTQTPRYLIKTRGQQVTLSCSPISGHRSVSWYQQTPGQGLQFLFEYFSETQRNKGNFPGRFSGRQFSNSRSEMNVSTLELGDSALYLCASSLSGGQQETQYFGPGTRLLVL.

The V and J genes are TRBV27 and TRBJ2-7; D may correspond to TRBD1 or TRBD2 (5 bases each). This CDR3 has 15 residues. Deletions cut 2 bases from V and 0 bases from J, with 11 bases between. Germline CDR1 reads MNHEY; CDR2 reads SMNVEV (reference sequence). Written as DNA, the CDR3 is TGTGCCAGCAGTTTAGGGGCAGGACTCTCCTACGAGCAGTACTTC. Amino acids: CASSLGAGLSYEQYF.

This chain uses TRBV7-2 with TRBJ1-3; 7 bases fit TRBD1. Per the germline V gene, CDR1 is SGHTA and CDR2 is FQGNSA. V shed 4 bases, J shed 0 bases, and the junction held 9 bases outside the gene matches. CDR3 length: 17 amino acids. This CDR3 reads CASSSGGGTNSGNTIYF. The CDR3 nucleotides read TGTGCCAGCAGCTCTGGAGGGGGCACTAACTCTGGAAACACCATATATTTT.

In nucleotides, the CDR3 is TGCGCCAGCAGCCCTAAGCGGGGGGGCGTAGAGACCCAGTACTTC. This encodes CASSPKRGGVETQYF. The chain joins TRBV5-1 to TRBJ2-5; TRBD2 matches 10 bases. Trimming took 4 bases from V and 4 from J; bases not matched to a gene: 7. This CDR3 has 15 amino acids. CDR1 is SGHRS and CDR2 is YFSETQ in the germline V gene.

This clone appeared once. V is TRBV6-1 and J is TRBJ2-3; 12 bases align to TRBD2. The CDR3 extends over 17 amino acids. Germline values: CDR1 MNHNS, CDR2 SASEGT. J gave up 3 bases and V 2 bases, and 6 bases lay outside the gene matches. This CDR3 is CASSEWGLAGRTDTQYF. CDR3 DNA: TGTGCCAGCAGTGAATGGGGACTAGCGGGTCGAACAGATACGCAGTATTTT.

The chain is built from TRBV5-1 and TRBJ1-3; D uncertain. V lost 0 bases, J lost 0 bases, and 7 bases lay in between. In germline, CDR1 is SGHRS, CDR2 YFSETQ. The CDR3 contains 15 residues. The DNA for the CDR3 is TGCGCCAGCAGCTTGGACGGAAACTCTGGAAACACCATATATTTT. Amino acids: CASSLDGNSGNTIYF.

J is TRBJ1-1 and V is TRBV4-1, with 7 bases matching TRBD1. V was clipped by 2 bases and J by 3 bases; unmatched bases: 12. The CDR3 contains 17 residues. Germline values: CDR1 MGHRA, CDR2 YSYEKL. The CDR3 DNA reads as TGCGCCAGCAGCCAATTGGGGATCATACAGGGGTACACTGAAGCTTTCTTT. Translated, it gives CASSQLGIIQGYTEAFF.

This clone has just a few counts. This chain uses TRBV7-9 with TRBJ1-5; unclear D gene. The CDR3 extends over 12 amino acids. V dropped 5 bases and J dropped 12 bases, with 14 bases sitting between them. Germline assignment: CDR1 SEHNR and CDR2 FQNEAQ (reference sequence). The CDR3 bases are TGTGCCAGCAGCCGAACCGGAGGGCACCAGCATTTT. Translating it yields CASSRTGGHQHF.

The chain combines TRBV5-1 with TRBJ2-3, with 7 bases that match TRBD2. This CDR3 has 18 amino acids. V gave up 1 base and J gave up 1 base; unmatched junction bases: 12. From germline, CDR1 is SGHRS and CDR2 YFSETQ. The CDR3: CASSLSLFLAGGTDTQYF. In DNA, the CDR3 is TGCGCCAGCAGCTTGTCGTTATTTTTGGCGGGGGGCACAGATACGCAGTATTTT.

The chain uses TRBV30 and TRBJ1-1; tentative D call: TRBD1 (6 bases). Germline V gene sequence: CDR1 GTSNPN, CDR2 SVGIG (reference sequence). The CDR3 totals 13 residues. Trimming shortened V by 3 bases and J by 5 bases, and 13 bases separated the two germline ends. For the CDR3, the DNA is TGTGCCTGGAGCTTGAACAGGGTGACTGAAGCTTTCTTT. It codes for CAWSLNRVTEAFF.

This chain joins TRBV5-1 and TRBJ1-3; D is unclear. V shed 5 bases and J shed 0 bases, with 15 bases lying between them. CDR3 length equals 16 residues. Germline loops: CDR1 SGHRS, CDR2 YFSETQ. The CDR3 coding sequence is TGCGCCAGCAGACCCGATTTCATGAGCTCTGGAAACACCATATATTTT. Amino acids: CASRPDFMSSGNTIYF.

The chain joins TRBV6-5 to TRBJ2-3; D unresolved. CDR1 is MNHEY, CDR2 SVGAGI, per germline. The V end lost 2 bases, the J end lost 6 bases, and 12 bases lay between the germline ends. The CDR3 covers 14 residues. The DNA of the CDR3 is TGTGCCAGCAGTTACGGCCCACGCGTTGATACGCAGTATTTT. As protein: CASSYGPRVDTQYF.

The chain links TRBV6-5 to TRBJ1-1; D unclear. Germline CDR1 is MNHEY and CDR2 is SVGAGI. Trimming pared 0 bases from V and 4 bases from J, leaving 9 bases between. This CDR3 region has 14 residues. CDR3 region: CASSYSIRGTEAFF. DNA of the CDR3: TGTGCCAGCAGTTACTCGATCCGAGGCACTGAAGCTTTCTTT.

This rearrangement joins TRBV7-6 to TRBJ1-1; D is uncertain. The length of the CDR3 is 13 residues. The V gene lost 5 bases and the J gene lost 1 base, with 8 bases spanning the gap. Germline V gives CDR1 SGHVS, CDR2 FNYEAQ. CDR3: CASSPSANTEAFF. The CDR3 coding sequence is TGTGCCAGCAGCCCCTCGGCGAACACTGAAGCTTTCTTT.

Concerning this clone: The DNA is omitted, as the CDR3 cannot be located on it reliably, and the CDR3 follows TCRdb's listing. The chain carries TRBV29-1 and TRBJ2-7; TRBD1, as called in the table, went unchecked against the DNA. Inclusive of both ends, the CDR3 amounts to 13 amino acids. Germline V gene sequence: CDR1 SQVTM, CDR2 ANQGSEA. CDR3 region: CSVLRAIGDEQYF.

This clone was seen a few times. The chain is built from TRBV6-6 and TRBJ1-1, with D maybe TRBD1 (5 bases). The CDR3 sequence is 14 residues long. Trimming pared 5 bases from V and 5 bases from J, leaving 15 bases between. CDR1 and CDR2 (germline): MNHNY, SVGAGI (reference sequence). CDR3 region: CASSLREGRTEAFF. For the CDR3, the DNA is TGTGCCAGCAGTCTCAGGGAAGGGAGGACTGAAGCTTTCTTT.

CDR3 protein: CASSRPYEQYF. The CDR3 nucleotides read TGTGCCAGCAGTCGGCCCTACGAGCAGTACTTC. The genes are TRBV2 and TRBJ2-7; D unclear. V was pared by 5 bases and J by 2 bases, with 4 bases between. CDR3 length: 11 amino acids. Germline V gives CDR1 SNHLY, CDR2 FYNNEI.

CDR3 residues: CASSPLRTSYEQYF. CDR3 nucleotides: TGTGCCAGCTCACCACTCAGGACCTCCTACGAGCAGTACTTC. This chain links TRBV18 with TRBJ2-7; D ambiguous. The CDR3 length is 14 residues. The germline V gene has CDR1 KGHSH and CDR2 LQKENI. Trimming pared 1 base from V and 0 bases from J, leaving 7 bases between.

The chain is built from TRBV28 and TRBJ1-2, with D possibly being TRBD1 (6 bases). The germline gives CDR1 MDHEN, CDR2 SYDVKM. There are 13 residues in the CDR3. V lost 10 bases to trimming and J lost 4 bases, with 16 bases between them. The chain's CDR3 is CAISLTGIYGYTF. DNA of the CDR3: TGTGCCATCTCCCTTACAGGGATCTATGGCTACACCTTC.